This TCR beta chain stems from a study of T cell responses to AZD1222 COVID-19 vaccine (dated by TCRdb to the early 2020s). Turning to the overall study: AZD1222 recipients with second doses at about 4 weeks or about 12 weeks were pooled, because spike-specific TCR depth and breadth did not differ between schedules. TCR sequencing was performed for 230 to 250 trial participants, of whom around 210 were given two doses of AZD1222 and approximately 25 were given two doses of MenACWY control vaccine. Trial participants were enrolled by age into subgroups of 18-55, 56-69 and 70-plus years, and roughly 160, 29 and 62 TCR-sequenced participants, respectively, were included in these subgroups.

Worth noting for this clone: No cognate antigen has been identified for it. One base away there is no much larger clone; base qualities are not given.

The CDR3 regions of human TCRbeta chains were subjected to immunosequencing. The authors' pipeline ran thus. Repertoire TCRs were matched against a reference library of SARS-CoV-2-specific TCRs generated with the MIRA antigen-specificity platform. Breadth was defined as the fraction of unique TCRs that were SARS-CoV-2-associated. Depth was defined as the fraction of total T cells that were SARS-CoV-2-associated. Each spike-specific TCR was assigned to its reactive spike region and to a CD4 or CD8 class using the MIRA data. Log10-transformed breadth and depth values were compared by one-way ANOVA with Sidak's multiple comparisons tests. TCRdb took over this immuneACCESS table, retaining in-frame rearrangements with V and J assigned. Such tables are incomplete; in checked studies, under half of the missing clones stem from an unresolved V gene, and the remainder is unexplained. V and J calls and clone size are copied from that table; D and trimming were computed from the DNA. Here the sample has approximately 110,000 clones; roughly 90% occur a single time. Together, the top ten hold about 4.7% of the sample.

Reading the label with the study, this specimen's time point is: baseline before first vaccination. Vaccinee samples came from UK trials COV001 and COV002, including a single-blind randomized controlled phase 2/3 trial of AZD1222 (ChAdOx1 nCoV-19) in healthy adults. Trial participant PBMC samples were collected at day 0 and day 28 after the second dose for TCRbeta chain sequencing. After removal of 6 bases from V and 2 bases from J, the junction retains 4 bases not matched to a gene. The germline V gene sets CDR1 to MDHEN and CDR2 to SYDVKM. The CDR3 has 15 amino acids, counting the end cysteine and phenylalanine. Only CDR3 DNA remains: 45 bases, in frame from the first base. Study-wide findings and limitations: The 56-69-year group was small, and its depth increase did not reach significance, likely because of low power. The vaccine-associated CD4 TCRs covered the entire spike protein, and the dominant responses fell in regions 160-218 and 743-854. Epitopes outside the regions mutated in the B.1.351 and B.1.1.7 variants were reportedly recognized by nearly half of the unique spike-specific TCRs. No day 14 peak-response samples were available, so repertoires were characterized only after the peak T cell response. Spike-specific TCR breadth and depth rose significantly after two AZD1222 doses compared with day 0 and with MenACWY recipients. Participants were mostly white British and included more females than males, and it was suggested by the authors that clonal diversity may have been underestimated. Conclusions about previously exposed vaccinees were limited because only 5 or 6 AZD1222 recipients were SARS-CoV-2 seropositive at baseline.

This TCR came from an adult in good health. This specimen was peripheral blood, taken on day 0 of AZD1222 vaccination. The chain uses TRBV28 and TRBJ2-4, and 10 bases in between align with TRBD1. This receptor has the CDR3 CASRTGGESKNIQYF. The DNA is TGTGCCAGCAGGACAGGGGGCGAGTCCAAAAACATTCAGTACTTC.